This T cell receptor (beta chain) came from a study of shared clonotypes between healthy human individuals. On the study more broadly: CD4 naive cells filled three plates per donor, CD4 memory three, CD8 naive two and CD8 memory one. Study-wide points: Sampling involved blood alone; tissue repertoires likely differ.

Points on this clone: The antigen remains undetermined.

The assay ran at deep level. Study processing details: Filtering differed, since immunoSEQ gave only junction sequences and no quality scores. TCRdb keeps only in-frame clones here, not all; method: immunoSEQ multiplex PCR. V and J calls plus clone size are reproduced from that table; the DNA served to infer D and trimming. The data hold around 350,000 clones, with roughly 80% observed a single time. Trimming left V 0 bases short and J 2 bases short, with 11 bases between. This CDR3 spans 16 amino acids. Germline V gives CDR1 MNHEY, CDR2 SMNVEV (reference sequence). This TCR was recovered from a man aged 25-40 years in good health. Sequencing was performed on memory CD4+ T cells sorted from blood. Subset denoted: CD45RA-negative fraction. The chain uses TRBV27 and TRBJ1-5; the D is unclear. CDR3 nucleotide sequence: TGTGCCAGCAGTTTATCAGGAAAGGTAGGCAATCAGCCCCAGCATTTT. The encoded protein is CASSLSGKVGNQPQHF.